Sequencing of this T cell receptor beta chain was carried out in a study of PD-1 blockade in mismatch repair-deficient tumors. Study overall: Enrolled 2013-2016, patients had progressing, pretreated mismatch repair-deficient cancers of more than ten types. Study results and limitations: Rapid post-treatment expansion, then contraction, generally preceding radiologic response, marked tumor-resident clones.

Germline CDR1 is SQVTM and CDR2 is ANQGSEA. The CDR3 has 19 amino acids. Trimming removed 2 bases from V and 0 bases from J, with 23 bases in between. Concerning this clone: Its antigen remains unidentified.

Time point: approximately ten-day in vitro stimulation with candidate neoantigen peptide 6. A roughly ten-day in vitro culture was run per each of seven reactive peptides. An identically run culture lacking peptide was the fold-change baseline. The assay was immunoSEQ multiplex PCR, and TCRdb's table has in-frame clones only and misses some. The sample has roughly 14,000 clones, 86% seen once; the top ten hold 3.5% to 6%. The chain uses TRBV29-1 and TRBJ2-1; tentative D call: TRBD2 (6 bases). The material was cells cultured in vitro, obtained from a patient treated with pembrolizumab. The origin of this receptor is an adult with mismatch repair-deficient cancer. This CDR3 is CSVEFIAGTIYVSYNEQFF. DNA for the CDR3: TGCAGCGTTGAATTCATCGCGGGGACCATCTACGTCTCCTACAATGAGCAGTTCTTC.